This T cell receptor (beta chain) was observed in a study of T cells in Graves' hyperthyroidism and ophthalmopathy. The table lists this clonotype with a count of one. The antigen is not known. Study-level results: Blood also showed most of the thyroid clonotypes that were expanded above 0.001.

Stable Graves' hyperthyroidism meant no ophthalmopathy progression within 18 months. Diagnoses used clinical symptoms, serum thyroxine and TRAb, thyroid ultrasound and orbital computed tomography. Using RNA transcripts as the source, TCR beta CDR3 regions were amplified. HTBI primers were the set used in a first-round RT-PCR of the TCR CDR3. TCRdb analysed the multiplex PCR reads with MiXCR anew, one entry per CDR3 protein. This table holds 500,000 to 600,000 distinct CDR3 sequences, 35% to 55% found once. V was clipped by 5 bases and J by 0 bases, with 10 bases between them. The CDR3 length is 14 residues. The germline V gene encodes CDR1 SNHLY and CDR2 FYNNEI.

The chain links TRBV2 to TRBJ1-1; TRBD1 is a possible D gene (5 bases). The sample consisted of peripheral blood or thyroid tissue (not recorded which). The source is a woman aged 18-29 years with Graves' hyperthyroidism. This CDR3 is CASSSGKMNTEAFF. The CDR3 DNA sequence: TGTGCCAGCAGTTCAGGGAAGATGAACACTGAAGCTTTCTTT.